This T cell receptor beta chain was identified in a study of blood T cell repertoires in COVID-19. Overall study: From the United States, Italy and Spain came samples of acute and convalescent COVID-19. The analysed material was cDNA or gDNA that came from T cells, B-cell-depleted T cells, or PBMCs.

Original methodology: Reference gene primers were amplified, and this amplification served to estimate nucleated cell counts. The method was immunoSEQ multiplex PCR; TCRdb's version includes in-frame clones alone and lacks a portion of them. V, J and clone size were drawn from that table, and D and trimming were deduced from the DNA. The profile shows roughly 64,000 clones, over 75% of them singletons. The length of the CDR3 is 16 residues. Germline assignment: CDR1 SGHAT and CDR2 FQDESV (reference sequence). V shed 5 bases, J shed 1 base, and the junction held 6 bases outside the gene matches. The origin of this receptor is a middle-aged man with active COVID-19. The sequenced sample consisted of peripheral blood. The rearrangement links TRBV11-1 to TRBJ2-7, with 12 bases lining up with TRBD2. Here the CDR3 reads CASSPRLAGESYEQYF. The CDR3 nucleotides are TGTGCCAGCAGCCCAAGACTAGCGGGAGAGTCCTACGAGCAGTACTTC.